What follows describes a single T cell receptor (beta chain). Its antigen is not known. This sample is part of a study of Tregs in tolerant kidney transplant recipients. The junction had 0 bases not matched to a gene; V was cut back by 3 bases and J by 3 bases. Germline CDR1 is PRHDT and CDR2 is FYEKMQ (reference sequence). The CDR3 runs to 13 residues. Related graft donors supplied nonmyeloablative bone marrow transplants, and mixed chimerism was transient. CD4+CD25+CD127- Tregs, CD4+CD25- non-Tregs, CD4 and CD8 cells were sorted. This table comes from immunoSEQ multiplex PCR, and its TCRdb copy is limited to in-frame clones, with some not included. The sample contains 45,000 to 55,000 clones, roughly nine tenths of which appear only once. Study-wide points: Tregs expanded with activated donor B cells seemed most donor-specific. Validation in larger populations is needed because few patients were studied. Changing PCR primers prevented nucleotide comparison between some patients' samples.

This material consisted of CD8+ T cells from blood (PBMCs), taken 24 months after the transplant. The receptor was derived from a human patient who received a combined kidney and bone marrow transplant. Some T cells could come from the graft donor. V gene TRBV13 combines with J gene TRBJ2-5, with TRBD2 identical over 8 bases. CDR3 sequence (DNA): TGTGCCAGCAGCTTCGGGGGGGAAGAGACCCAGTACTTC. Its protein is CASSFGGEETQYF.